This record concerns one TCR beta chain sequence. The antigen remains undetermined. Documented treatment: roughly 10-day PBMC culture with coronavirus spike peptide pools or control peptides (ViraFEST assay). Expanded clonotypes were found by TCR sequencing after peptide-pool stimulation (ViraFEST). The data originate from a study of vaccination and CD4 T cells after COVID-19. Whole-study results and caveats: Early timepoints after natural infection were not analyzed in these convalescent patients.

J was trimmed by 0 bases and V by 3 bases; bases with no gene match: 8. The CDR3 is made up of 16 amino acids. Germline V gene lookup returns CDR1 DFQATT and CDR2 SNEGSKA (reference sequence). Cultured CD4+ T cell DNA underwent sequencing with the Oncomine TCR Beta short-read assay. TCRdb reprocessed the PCR reads with MiXCR, giving one entry per CDR3 protein. The sample shows roughly 7,000 distinct CDR3 sequences, around 45% of them seen only once. Specimen: CD4+ T cells from blood, cultured in vitro. The chain is built from TRBV20-1 and TRBJ2-1; 7 nucleotides agree with TRBD2. This clonotype was obtained from a human donor who had recovered from COVID-19. This chain's CDR3 is CSAREGRGSSYNEQFF. CDR3 sequence (DNA): TGCAGTGCTAGGGAGGGTCGCGGGAGCTCCTACAATGAGCAGTTCTTC.